The rows below give T cell receptor beta chains drawn from one sample of a study of OX40 agonist ivuxolimab in advanced cancers. The method was immunoSEQ multiplex PCR; TCRdb's version includes in-frame clones alone and lacks a portion of them. The sample has 45,000 to 55,000 clones, approximately 85% seen once; the top ten hold about 9.8%. The sequences come from CD4+ or CD8+ T cells sorted from blood, collected in a trial of the OX40 agonist ivuxolimab. The receptors were gathered from an adult with an advanced solid tumor such as melanoma, head and neck, liver or kidney cancer. Each CDR3 is given with its conserved first and last residue. The D gene is left open where the match is weak. Size is omitted from some rows. Given values are once, few, many or a class for expanded clones.

d_call,j_call,clone_size,cdr3_length,v_call,cdr3_aa,cdr3_nt
NA,TRBJ1-3,NA,15,TRBV19,CASSISAGSGNTIYF,TGTGCCAGTAGTATCTCGGCGGGCTCTGGAAACACCATATATTTT
TRBD1,TRBJ2-2,once,15,TRBV6-6,CASSRNRGSAGELFF,TGTGCCAGCAGTCGTAACAGGGGGTCCGCCGGGGAGCTGTTTTTT
NA,TRBJ1-1,NA,11,TRBV29-1,CSVYKNTEAFF,TGCAGCGTGTACAAGAACACTGAAGCTTTCTTT
TRBD1,TRBJ1-6,NA,13,TRBV28,CASSYRGNSPLHF,TGTGCCAGCAGTTACAGGGGCAATTCACCCCTCCACTTT
NA,TRBJ1-5,NA,16,TRBV19,CASSIRAGSGGQPQHF,TGTGCCAGTAGTATTCGGGCAGGGTCGGGCGGTCAGCCCCAGCATTTT
TRBD1,TRBJ2-3,NA,15,TRBV2,CASRPDRGFSDTQYF,TGTGCCAGCCGCCCCGACAGGGGTTTCTCAGATACGCAGTATTTT
TRBD1,TRBJ2-5,NA,13,TRBV5-1,CASSVDREETQYF,TGCGCCAGCAGCGTTGACAGGGAAGAGACCCAGTACTTC
TRBD1,TRBJ1-4,NA,17,TRBV5-1,CASSLDLAGRGREKLFF,TGCGCCAGCAGCTTGGATTTGGCGGGCAGGGGGCGAGAAAAACTGTTTTTT
TRBD2,TRBJ2-3,NA,16,TRBV18,CASSPPRNGGRDTQYF,TGTGCCAGCTCACCACCGCGTAATGGCGGGAGGGATACGCAGTATTTT
NA,TRBJ1-5,NA,14,TRBV10-3,CAATAGGSNQPQHF,TGTGCCGCCACGGCCGGGGGGAGCAATCAGCCCCAGCATTTT
TRBD1,TRBJ2-2,NA,16,TRBV30,CAWSAGGQIYTGELFF,TGTGCCTGGAGTGCAGGGGGACAGATTTACACCGGGGAGCTGTTTTTT
TRBD2,TRBJ2-1,NA,15,TRBV6-1,CAITPLLAGGSEQFF,TGTGCCATTACCCCGCTGCTAGCGGGAGGGTCGGAGCAGTTCTTC
TRBD1,TRBJ1-5,once,16,TRBV7-2,CASSHFPGQGNQPQHF,TGTGCCAGCAGCCATTTTCCCGGACAGGGAAATCAGCCCCAGCATTTT
NA,TRBJ2-7,NA,14,TRBV5-6,CASMLGGIPYEQYF,TGTGCCAGCATGTTAGGCGGGATCCCCTACGAGCAGTACTTC
TRBD1,TRBJ2-7,NA,15,TRBV27,CASRSSPGQTYEQYF,TGTGCCAGCAGGTCGAGCCCGGGACAGACATACGAGCAGTACTTC
TRBD1,TRBJ1-5,NA,14,TRBV2,CASNKQGADQPQHF,TGTGCCAGCAACAAACAGGGGGCCGATCAGCCCCAGCATTTT
NA,TRBJ2-3,NA,15,TRBV19,CASSSIRTGTDTQYF,TGTGCCAGTAGTTCCATCCGGACAGGCACAGATACGCAGTATTTT
TRBD1,TRBJ1-2,NA,16,TRBV29-1,CSVEGGTGRLANGYTF,TGCAGCGTTGAGGGGGGGACAGGGAGGCTCGCTAATGGCTACACCTTC
NA,TRBJ1-3,NA,14,TRBV7-9,CASSSQAAGNTIYF,TGTGCCAGCAGCTCACAGGCAGCTGGAAACACCATATATTTT
NA,TRBJ2-1,NA,15,TRBV6-5,CASSYSSPYRYEQFF,TGTGCCAGCAGTTACTCGTCTCCTTATAGGTATGAGCAGTTCTTC
NA,TRBJ2-3,NA,16,TRBV15,CATSRVSGGLTDTQYF,TGTGCCACCAGCAGAGTGTCTGGCGGGCTGACAGATACGCAGTATTTT
NA,TRBJ1-2,NA,14,TRBV7-2,CASSFPGAGYGYTF,TGTGCCAGCAGCTTCCCGGGGGCGGGCTATGGCTACACCTTC
TRBD1,TRBJ1-5,few,13,TRBV2,CASRTGDYQPQHF,TGTGCCAGCAGGACAGGGGACTATCAGCCCCAGCATTTT
NA,TRBJ2-7,NA,15,TRBV27,CASSSLERTTYEQYF,TGTGCCAGCAGTTCGTTGGAAAGGACCACCTACGAGCAGTACTTC
NA,TRBJ2-1,once,12,TRBV29-1,CSVVRLENEQFF,TGCAGCGTTGTGAGGCTTGAGAATGAGCAGTTCTTC
NA,TRBJ2-1,NA,17,TRBV5-1,CASSRKIAESSYNEQFF,TGCGCCAGCAGCCGTAAGATAGCGGAGAGCTCCTACAATGAGCAGTTCTTC
TRBD1,TRBJ2-1,NA,17,TRBV2,CASTLVRPGQVYNEQFF,TGTGCCAGCACTCTCGTGCGACCGGGACAGGTGTACAATGAGCAGTTCTTC
TRBD2,TRBJ2-7,NA,15,TRBV2,CASSEENSGMGEQYF,TGTGCCAGCAGTGAAGAGAATAGCGGGATGGGTGAGCAGTACTTC
NA,TRBJ2-1,NA,13,TRBV5-1,CASSLGQGNEQFF,TGCGCCAGCAGCTTGGGACAAGGGAATGAGCAGTTCTTC
NA,TRBJ1-2,NA,13,TRBV30,CAEAGQLNYGYTF,TGTGCCGAGGCAGGACAGCTAAACTATGGCTACACCTTC
TRBD1,TRBJ2-3,NA,16,TRBV19,CASSDSGTGPLNTQYF,TGTGCCAGTAGTGATTCCGGGACAGGGCCTTTGAATACGCAGTATTTT
NA,TRBJ2-3,NA,13,TRBV11-2,CASSLAPGDTQYF,TGTGCCAGCAGCTTAGCTCCGGGGGATACGCAGTATTTT
NA,TRBJ2-1,NA,17,TRBV4-1,CASSQDQGGSSPGEQFF,TGCGCCAGCAGCCAAGATCAGGGGGGATCTTCCCCGGGCGAGCAGTTCTTC